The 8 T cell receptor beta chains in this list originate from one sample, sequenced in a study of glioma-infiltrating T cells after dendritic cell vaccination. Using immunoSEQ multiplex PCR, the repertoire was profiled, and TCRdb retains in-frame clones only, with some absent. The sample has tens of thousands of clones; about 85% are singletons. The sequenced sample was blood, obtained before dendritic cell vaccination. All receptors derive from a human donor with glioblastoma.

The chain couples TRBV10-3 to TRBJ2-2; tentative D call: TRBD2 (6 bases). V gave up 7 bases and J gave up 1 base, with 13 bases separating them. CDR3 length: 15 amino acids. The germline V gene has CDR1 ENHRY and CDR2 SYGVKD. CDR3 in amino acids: CAINSGTLNTGELFF. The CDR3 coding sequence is TGTGCCATCAATTCCGGGACTTTGAACACCGGGGAGCTGTTTTTT.

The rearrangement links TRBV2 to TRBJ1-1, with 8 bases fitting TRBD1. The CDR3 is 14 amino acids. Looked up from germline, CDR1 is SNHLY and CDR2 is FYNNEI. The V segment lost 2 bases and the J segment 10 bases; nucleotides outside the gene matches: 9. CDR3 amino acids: CASSESTGVRVAFF. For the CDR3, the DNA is TGTGCCAGCAGTGAATCGACAGGGGTGCGAGTAGCTTTCTTT.

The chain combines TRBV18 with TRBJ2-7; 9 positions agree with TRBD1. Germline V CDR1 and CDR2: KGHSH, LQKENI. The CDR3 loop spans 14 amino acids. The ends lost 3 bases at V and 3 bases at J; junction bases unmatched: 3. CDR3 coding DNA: TGTGCCAGCTCACCTCAGGGACAGGGCTACGAGCAGTACTTC. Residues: CASSPQGQGYEQYF.

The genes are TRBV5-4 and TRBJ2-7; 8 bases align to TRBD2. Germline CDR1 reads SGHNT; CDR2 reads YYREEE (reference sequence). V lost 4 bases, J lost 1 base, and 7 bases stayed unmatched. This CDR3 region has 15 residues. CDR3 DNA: TGTGCCAGCAGCCGGAGCGGGGGTTGGTCCTACGAGCAGTACTTC. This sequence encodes CASSRSGGWSYEQYF.

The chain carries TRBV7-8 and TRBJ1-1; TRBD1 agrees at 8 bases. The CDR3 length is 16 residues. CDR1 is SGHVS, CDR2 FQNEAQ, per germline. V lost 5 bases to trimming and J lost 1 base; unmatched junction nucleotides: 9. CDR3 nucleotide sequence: TGTGCCAGCAGCGAGGACCGGACAGGGCAGAACACTGAAGCTTTCTTT. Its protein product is CASSEDRTGQNTEAFF.

Here the CDR3 reads CASSLVGRGEVPDTQYF. CDR3 sequence (DNA): TGTGCCAGCAGCTTAGTCGGTCGGGGTGAGGTTCCAGATACGCAGTATTTT. This chain uses TRBV7-8 with TRBJ2-3; D possibly corresponds to TRBD2 (5 bases). The CDR3 totals 17 residues. V was pared by 1 base and J by 4 bases, with 18 bases between. Germline CDR1 and CDR2: SGHVS and FQNEAQ.

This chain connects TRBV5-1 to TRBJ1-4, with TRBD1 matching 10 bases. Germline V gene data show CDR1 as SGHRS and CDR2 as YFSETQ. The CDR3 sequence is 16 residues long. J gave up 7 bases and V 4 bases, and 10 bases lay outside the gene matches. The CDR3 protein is CASSALRTGGSEKLFF. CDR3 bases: TGCGCCAGCAGCGCCCTTCGGACAGGGGGAAGTGAAAAACTGTTTTTT. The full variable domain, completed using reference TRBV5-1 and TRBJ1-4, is KAGVTQTPRYLIKTRGQQVTLSCSPISGHRSVSWYQQTPGQGLQFLFEYFSETQRNKGNFPGRFSGRQFSNSRSEMNVSTLELGDSALYLCASSALRTGGSEKLFFGSGTQLSVL.

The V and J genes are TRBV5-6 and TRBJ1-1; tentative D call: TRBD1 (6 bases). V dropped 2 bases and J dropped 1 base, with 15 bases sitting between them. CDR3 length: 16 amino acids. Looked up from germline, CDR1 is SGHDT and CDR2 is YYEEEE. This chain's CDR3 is CASSFFTGIGNTEAFF. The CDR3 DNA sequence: TGTGCCAGCAGCTTCTTTACAGGGATAGGGAACACTGAAGCTTTCTTT.